What follows are 28 T cell receptor beta chains derived from one specimen sequenced in a study of blood T cell repertoires in COVID-19. Sequencing used immunoSEQ multiplex PCR; TCRdb keeps in-frame clones, though not all of them. The sample holds some 59,000 clones, over 65% seen once. The sequenced material came from peripheral blood. These TCRs come from a man aged 80 or over with active or convalescent COVID-19.

The chain links TRBV10-3 to TRBJ1-2; 12 bases align to TRBD1. The germline CDR1 and CDR2 sequences are ENHRY and SYGVKD. The junction had 2 bases not matched to a gene; V was cut back by 2 bases and J by 4 bases. The CDR3 totals 15 residues. CDR3 sequence (DNA): TGTGCCATCAGTGAGGGGACAGGGGGCTCCTATGGCTACACCTTC. The encoded protein is CAISEGTGGSYGYTF.

As regards this clone: This CDR3 is also generated by other DNA sequences in the sample. J is TRBJ1-1 and V is TRBV4-1; D is perhaps TRBD1 (6 bases). The V and J ends lost 0 bases and 1 base respectively, with 18 bases between them. CDR3 length: 18 amino acids. Per the germline V gene, CDR1 is MGHRA and CDR2 is YSYEKL. The CDR3: CASSQEGGRGNRNTEAFF. CDR3 nucleotide sequence: TGCGCCAGCAGCCAAGAAGGGGGTAGAGGCAATCGGAACACTGAAGCTTTCTTT.

CDR3: CASSLGPSEKLFF. CDR3 DNA sequence: TGTGCCAGCAGCCTGGGTCCTAGTGAAAAACTGTTTTTT. This rearrangement joins TRBV27 to TRBJ1-4; D call uncertain. Germline V gives CDR1 MNHEY, CDR2 SMNVEV (reference sequence). This CDR3 is 13 amino acids long. The V end lost 6 bases, the J end lost 7 bases, and 12 bases lay between the germline ends.

The chain joins TRBV21-1 to TRBJ1-4. TRBV21-1 is termed a pseudogene. The CDR3 contains 18 residues. The CDR3 spells CASSLLSRGEAPNEKLFF. The CDR3 DNA sequence: TGTGCCAGCAGTCTTCTATCCCGGGGGGAAGCACCTAATGAAAAACTGTTTTTT.

The chain joins TRBV5-6 to TRBJ2-7, with no clear D. V was clipped by 0 bases and J by 3 bases, with 7 bases between them. The germline CDR1 and CDR2 sequences are SGHDT and YYEEEE. The CDR3 is 13 amino acids. Written as DNA, the CDR3 is TGTGCCAGCAGCTTGGTGAGTAACTACGAGCAGTACTTC. Translating it yields CASSLVSNYEQYF.

The V gene is TRBV4-3, the J gene TRBJ2-5, with TRBD1 as a possible D gene (5 bases). This CDR3 has 14 amino acids. V shed 5 bases and J shed 4 bases, with 14 bases lying between them. Germline V gene sequence: CDR1 LGHNA, CDR2 YSLEER. The CDR3 DNA is TGCGCCAGCAGCTACAGGATTTCGGCAGAGACCCAGTACTTC. It yields the protein CASSYRISAETQYF.

The chain joins TRBV30 to TRBJ1-3; 7 bases align to TRBD1. The V segment lost 0 bases and the J segment 3 bases; nucleotides outside the gene matches: 2. CDR3 length: 14 amino acids. Germline V gene data show CDR1 as GTSNPN and CDR2 as SVGIG (reference sequence). CDR3 in amino acids: CAWSVAGGGNTIYF. The DNA for the CDR3 is TGTGCCTGGAGTGTAGCAGGGGGTGGAAACACCATATATTTT. Using reference TRBV30 and TRBJ1-3 for the parts outside the CDR3, the full variable domain is SQTIHQWPATLVQPVGSPLSLECTVEGTSNPNLYWYRQAAGRGLQLLFYSVGIGQISSEVPQNLSASRPQDRQFILSSKKLLLSDSGFYLCAWSVAGGGNTIYFGEGSWLTVV.

The CDR3 DNA reads TGTGCCACCAGCAGAGATACGCAGTTTAATCAGCCCCAGCATTTT. This codes for CATSRDTQFNQPQHF. The V gene is TRBV15, the J gene TRBJ1-5; D call uncertain. The V and J ends lost 0 bases and 4 bases respectively, with 10 bases between them. This CDR3 has 15 amino acids. CDR1 is LNHNV and CDR2 is YYDKDF in the germline V gene (reference sequence).

The table lists this clone with a few counts. This rearrangement joins TRBV10-3 to TRBJ2-7; the D gene is possibly TRBD2 (5 bases). Trimming left V 7 bases short and J 7 bases short, with 20 bases between. Germline V gene lookup returns CDR1 ENHRY and CDR2 SYGVKD. The CDR3 loop spans 14 amino acids. CDR3 nucleotides: TGTGCCATCACCCCGGACCCTCAGAGGGAGGAGCAGTACTTC. Protein: CAITPDPQREEQYF.

J is TRBJ2-2 and V is TRBV6-5, with 9 nucleotides matching TRBD1. The CDR3 has 15 residues. The V segment lost 6 bases and the J segment 7 bases; nucleotides outside the gene matches: 9. The germline V gene has CDR1 MNHEY and CDR2 SVGAGI. CDR3 DNA: TGTGCCAGCAGCCTAACAGGGGGCGCGGGCGGGGAGCTGTTTTTT. It codes for CASSLTGGAGGELFF.

V and J are TRBV5-1 and TRBJ2-1; 7 positions match TRBD2. Germline V gene data show CDR1 as SGHRS and CDR2 as YFSETQ. The V and J ends lost 0 bases and 4 bases, in that order; junction bases with no gene match: 4. The CDR3 is made up of 15 amino acids. The CDR3 nucleotides are TGCGCCAGCAGCTTGGAAGCGGGGTCATACAATGAGCAGTTCTTC. Translated: CASSLEAGSYNEQFF.

The rearrangement uses TRBV15 and TRBJ1-1, with 9 nucleotides matching TRBD1. Germline lookup yields CDR1 LNHNV and CDR2 YYDKDF (reference sequence). This CDR3 has 19 amino acids. The V gene end was trimmed by 0 bases and the J gene end by 1 base; junction bases not matched to a gene: 12. The CDR3 DNA is TGTGCCACCAGCAGAGATCGGGTCGGTACAGGGGGCTGGAACACTGAAGCTTTCTTT. The encoded protein is CATSRDRVGTGGWNTEAFF.

The chain is built from TRBV9 and TRBJ2-1, with a possible D match to TRBD1 (5 bases). V lost 0 bases to trimming and J lost 7 bases, with 5 bases between them. Germline V gene lookup returns CDR1 SGDLS and CDR2 YYNGEE. The CDR3 sequence is 12 residues long. For the CDR3, the DNA is TGTGCCAGCAGCGTAGCAGGGAATGAGCAGTTCTTC. Translation: CASSVAGNEQFF.

The gene calls are TRBV24-1 and TRBJ2-2; maybe TRBD1 (5 bases). The V and J ends lost 4 bases and 5 bases respectively, with 13 bases between them. This CDR3 region has 15 residues. In germline, CDR1 is KGHDR, CDR2 SFDVKD. The CDR3: CATSETGQRTGELFF. The CDR3 DNA reads TGTGCCACCAGTGAAACAGGCCAGAGGACCGGGGAGCTGTTTTTT.

The chain links TRBV9 to TRBJ2-7; perhaps TRBD1 as D (6 bases). Germline V gene sequence: CDR1 SGDLS, CDR2 YYNGEE. V was pared by 4 bases and J by 2 bases, with 13 bases between. The CDR3 is made up of 14 amino acids. The DNA of the CDR3 is TGTGCCAGCAGCCAACCGGGACATCCCTACGAGCAGTACTTC. Its protein product is CASSQPGHPYEQYF.

This clone was seen more than once but under ten times. This chain uses TRBV19 with TRBJ2-7, with D maybe TRBD1 (5 bases). Trimming cost V 5 bases and J 3 bases, with 17 bases left between them. This CDR3 is 15 amino acids long. Germline CDR1 LNHDA, CDR2 SQIVND (reference sequence). Written as DNA, the CDR3 is TGTGCCAGTAGTCCGGGTTTCAGGGTCGGCTACGAGCAGTACTTC. The encoded protein is CASSPGFRVGYEQYF.

This sequence joins TRBV7-2 and TRBJ2-5; D unclear. Germline V gives CDR1 SGHTA, CDR2 FQGNSA. Trimming left V 5 bases short and J 4 bases short, with 14 bases between. This CDR3 contains 14 residues. The CDR3 loop reads CASSPRLVGETQYF. In nucleotides, the CDR3 is TGTGCCAGCAGCCCCCGGCTAGTAGGAGAGACCCAGTACTTC.

This clone was found once. V and J are TRBV3-1 (or the pseudogene TRBV3-2) and TRBJ2-1; a weak D match, TRBD2 (6 bases). The CDR3 runs 11 residues. Trimming stripped 1 base from V and 16 bases from J, with 11 bases between. Germline CDR1 reads LGHDT; CDR2 reads YNNKEL (reference sequence). The CDR3 spells CASSQGTTVFF. In DNA form, the CDR3 reads TGTGCCAGCAGCCAAGGGACTACCGTCTTCTTC.

The J gene is TRBJ2-1, the V gene TRBV7-2; 10 bases fit TRBD2. The ends lost 3 bases at V and 5 bases at J; junction bases unmatched: 7. The length of the CDR3 is 16 residues. Germline V gives CDR1 SGHTA, CDR2 FQGNSA. In nucleotides, the CDR3 is TGTGCCAGCAGCTTGAACCTAGCGGGAGTTGACAATGAGCAGTTCTTC. It yields the protein CASSLNLAGVDNEQFF.

The CDR3 DNA sequence: TGTGCCAGCAGTACGACAGGGGAAGGCGGCTACACCTTC. Protein product: CASSTTGEGGYTF. The chain is built from TRBV27 and TRBJ1-2, with TRBD1 identical over 8 bases. V lost 5 bases to trimming and J lost 8 bases; unmatched junction nucleotides: 7. Germline V lookup: CDR1 MNHEY, CDR2 SMNVEV (reference sequence). The CDR3 runs 13 residues.

This clone is a singleton in its sample. The J gene is TRBJ1-4, the V gene TRBV10-3, with D maybe TRBD1 (5 bases). The ends were cut back, 2 bases at V and 6 bases at J, with 13 bases in the middle. CDR3 length equals 15 residues. CDR1 and CDR2 from the germline V gene are ENHRY and SYGVKD. The CDR3 protein is CAISERRGGDEKLFF. The CDR3 DNA sequence: TGTGCCATCAGTGAGCGGAGGGGAGGCGATGAAAAACTGTTTTTT.

This clone was found once. The chain is built from TRBV9 and TRBJ2-7; D perhaps matches TRBD2 (5 bases). V was trimmed by 0 bases and J by 3 bases, leaving 10 bases between them. The CDR3 length is 14 residues. CDR1 and CDR2 from the germline V gene are SGDLS and YYNGEE. This CDR3 is CASSVAPEVYEQYF. CDR3 DNA: TGTGCCAGCAGCGTAGCCCCGGAGGTCTACGAGCAGTACTTC.

This chain uses TRBV3-1 (or the pseudogene TRBV3-2) with TRBJ2-3; 10 nucleotides agree with TRBD1. V lost 4 bases and J lost 4; bases outside the gene matches: 5. Per germline, CDR1 LGHDT and CDR2 YNNKEL (reference sequence). This CDR3 is built from 15 residues. The CDR3 here is CASSLPDRGPDTQYF. CDR3 bases: TGTGCCAGCAGCCTTCCAGACAGGGGGCCAGATACGCAGTATTTT.

This chain links TRBV5-1 with TRBJ1-6, with TRBD1 matching over 10 bases. The CDR3 totals 17 residues. Trimming cost V 3 bases and J 8 bases; bases outside gene matches: 11. The germline V gene has CDR1 SGHRS and CDR2 YFSETQ. CDR3 coding DNA: TGCGCCAGCAGCTCCCGCTTATCGGGGACAGGGGATTCACCCCTCCACTTT. Translation: CASSSRLSGTGDSPLHF.

The chain recombines TRBV30 with TRBJ1-2; D is possibly TRBD1 (6 bases). This CDR3 comprises 13 residues. Trimming cost V 5 bases and J 7 bases, with 17 bases left between them. Per germline, CDR1 GTSNPN and CDR2 SVGIG (reference sequence). The CDR3 DNA reads as TGTGCCTGGCGGCGTCGGGACAAGCGTGGCTACACCTTC. It yields the protein CAWRRRDKRGYTF. The whole variable domain, remainder taken from reference TRBV30 and TRBJ1-2, is SQTIHQWPATLVQPVGSPLSLECTVEGTSNPNLYWYRQAAGRGLQLLFYSVGIGQISSEVPQNLSASRPQDRQFILSSKKLLLSDSGFYLCAWRRRDKRGYTFGSGTRLTVV.

On this clone: Relative to the germline gene, one junction end is altered; a read error may explain this. The chain recombines TRBV6-6 with TRBJ2-7; 8 positions agree with TRBD1. In germline, CDR1 is MNHNY, CDR2 SVGAGI (reference sequence). The CDR3 covers 11 residues. CDR3 bases: TGTGCCAGCAGTACGGGGACAGGCCAACAATTC. It specifies CASSTGTGQQF.

The genes are TRBV5-4 and TRBJ2-3; TRBD1 aligns across 7 bases. V dropped 7 bases and J dropped 9; count of bases not matched to a gene: 17. The length of the CDR3 is 15 residues. Germline V gene lookup returns CDR1 SGHNT and CDR2 YYREEE (reference sequence). The CDR3 DNA reads TGTGCCAGCGGCGGTAGGGGGCGCCCAGGTGGCACGCAGTATTTT. Translation gives CASGGRGRPGGTQYF.

The V and J genes are TRBV18 and TRBJ2-7; 7 bases line up with TRBD1. The length of the CDR3 is 15 residues. The V gene's germline CDR1 is KGHSH and CDR2 LQKENI. V trimming: 5 bases; J trimming: 1 base; junction bases outside the gene matches: 8. The DNA of the CDR3 is TGTGCCAGCTCATCAGGTACAGGGGCGTCCTACGAGCAGTACTTC. It yields the protein CASSSGTGASYEQYF.